The 30 T cell receptor beta chains reported below all come from one sample, sequenced in a study of blood T cell repertoires in COVID-19. Repertoires were generated with immunoSEQ multiplex PCR, while TCRdb's copy carries only in-frame clones and drops some. The data contain 300,000 to 400,000 clones, around 90% of them seen just once; the ten biggest clones take up roughly 1.2%. The sample taken for sequencing was PBMCs or T cells enriched from blood (not recorded which). These TCRs come from a young woman who had recovered from COVID-19.

The rearrangement joins TRBV9 to TRBJ1-6; D call uncertain. This CDR3 contains 16 residues. The germline V gene encodes CDR1 SGDLS and CDR2 YYNGEE. Between the trimmed V and J ends, which lost 0 bases and 9 bases, there was a span of 16 bases. The CDR3 DNA reads as TGTGCCAGCAGCGTAGGTAGCGGGCAGTCTATTTCACCCCTCCACTTT. Its translation is CASSVGSGQSISPLHF.

The V call is TRBV24-1, the J call TRBJ2-2; D is ambiguous. Trimming shortened V by 9 bases and J by 3 bases, and 4 bases separated the two germline ends. Per the germline V gene, CDR1 is KGHDR and CDR2 is SFDVKD. The CDR3 is made up of 11 amino acids. CDR3 amino acids: CATGDTGELFF. The CDR3 coding sequence is TGTGCCACCGGAGACACCGGGGAGCTGTTTTTT.

The chain joins TRBV30 to TRBJ1-2; 7 bases fit TRBD1. Looked up from germline, CDR1 is GTSNPN and CDR2 is SVGIG (reference sequence). V lost 3 bases, J lost 8 bases, and 15 bases stayed unmatched. The CDR3 has 15 residues. The CDR3 region is CAWRKHSQGKFGYTF. The DNA for the CDR3 is TGTGCCTGGAGAAAGCATTCACAGGGGAAATTCGGCTACACCTTC.

V and J are TRBV2 and TRBJ2-7, with D tentatively TRBD1 (5 bases). V lost 1 base and J lost 3, with 10 bases in between. CDR1 and CDR2 from the germline V gene are SNHLY and FYNNEI. CDR3 size: 14 residues. The chain's CDR3 is CASSEGTTVYEQYF. CDR3 DNA: TGTGCCAGCAGTGAAGGGACGACAGTCTACGAGCAGTACTTC.

This clone appeared a single time. V gene TRBV4-1 combines with J gene TRBJ1-1, with D maybe TRBD1 (5 bases). V dropped 5 bases and J dropped 4 bases, with 11 bases sitting between them. This CDR3 is built from 13 residues. Germline values: CDR1 MGHRA, CDR2 YSYEKL. CDR3 sequence reads: CASSGRDLTEAFF. The CDR3 DNA follows: TGCGCCAGCAGCGGGCGGGACCTCACTGAAGCTTTCTTT.

The CDR3 bases are TGTGCCAGTAGTCTAAACCGGGACAGGGGGCGCCGGAGCAATCAGCCCCAGCATTTT. Translation gives CASSLNRDRGRRSNQPQHF. This sequence joins TRBV19 and TRBJ1-5; 12 nucleotides line up with TRBD1. The CDR3 contains 19 residues. The V and J ends lost 5 bases and 1 base, in that order; junction bases with no gene match: 12. CDR1 and CDR2 (germline): LNHDA, SQIVND (reference sequence).

The chain has TRBV5-6 and TRBJ1-1; no reliable D call. Trimming pared 0 bases from V and 1 base from J, leaving 16 bases between. CDR3 size: 17 residues. The germline CDR1 and CDR2 sequences are SGHDT and YYEEEE. CDR3 sequence (DNA): TGTGCCAGCAGCTTGGCTAGGCGGTCGGTCCAGAACACTGAAGCTTTCTTT. Protein product: CASSLARRSVQNTEAFF. The variable domain in full, with the rest retrieved from reference TRBV5-6 and TRBJ1-1, is DAGVTQSPTHLIKTRGQQVTLRCSPKSGHDTVSWYQQALGQGPQFIFQYYEEEERQRGNFPDRFSGHQFPNYSSELNVNALLLGDSALYLCASSLARRSVQNTEAFFGQGTRLTVV.

Of note for this clone: At the DNA level, this CDR3 is encoded by other sequences in the same sample as well. V usage is TRBV6-5 and J usage is TRBJ1-5; TRBD1 is a possible D gene (5 bases). The germline V gene has CDR1 MNHEY and CDR2 SVGAGI. The CDR3 runs 15 residues. V lost 5 bases and J 1 base, leaving 12 bases between the germline ends. The CDR3 loop is CASSRGQGSNQPQHF. The CDR3 bases are TGTGCCAGCAGTCGTGGACAAGGAAGCAATCAGCCCCAGCATTTT.

V usage is TRBV10-3 and J usage is TRBJ1-4, with unresolved D. V was pared by 2 bases and J by 8 bases, with 12 bases between. Germline V gene lookup returns CDR1 ENHRY and CDR2 SYGVKD. The CDR3 covers 14 residues. CDR3 nucleotides: TGTGCCATCAGTGAGCCTCCCCCCGGGGAAAAACTGTTTTTT. Translating gives CAISEPPPGEKLFF.

The CDR3 DNA reads as TGTGCCAGCAGCTGGAAGCTCGGGGGGTCTAGCACAGATACGCAGTATTTT. Its protein is CASSWKLGGSSTDTQYF. The chain couples TRBV5-4 to TRBJ2-3; 7 bases map to TRBD2. Losses at the gene ends were 3 bases for V and 0 bases for J; bases not matched to a gene: 10. The CDR3 totals 17 residues. Germline V gene data show CDR1 as SGHNT and CDR2 as YYREEE (reference sequence).

V gene TRBV23-1 combines with J gene TRBJ1-2, with D perhaps matching TRBD1 (6 bases). TRBV23-1 is sorted into the ORF group, with uncertain function. The CDR3 is made up of 15 amino acids. Trimming removed 6 bases at V and 8 bases at J, with 22 bases between. This CDR3 reads CASSRPGDTGHGYTF. For the CDR3, the DNA is TGCGCCAGCAGCCGCCCCGGGGACACAGGGCACGGCTACACCTTC.

The chain is built from TRBV7-2 and TRBJ1-2; D gene unclear. This CDR3 is built from 15 residues. The ends were cut back, 5 bases at V and 3 bases at J, with 16 bases in the middle. The germline gives CDR1 SGHTA, CDR2 FQGNSA. CDR3 sequence: CASSPKLRFDYGYTF. The CDR3 DNA reads as TGTGCCAGCAGCCCTAAACTCAGGTTTGACTATGGCTACACCTTC.

In DNA form, the CDR3 reads TGTGCCAGCAGCGGCCGGGCAGGGGCGGACGAGCAGTACTTC. Its translation is CASSGRAGADEQYF. The V call is TRBV9, the J call TRBJ2-7; weak D call: TRBD1 (6 bases). Trimming removed 3 bases from V and 5 bases from J, with 15 bases in between. From germline, CDR1 is SGDLS and CDR2 YYNGEE. The CDR3 covers 14 residues.

The chain combines TRBV7-2 with TRBJ2-3; D is undetermined. In germline, CDR1 is SGHTA, CDR2 FQGNSA. This CDR3 is 15 amino acids long. With 3 bases removed from V and 2 bases from J, the gap between germline ends came to 12 bases. This CDR3 is CASSFMFPHTDTQYF. Written as DNA, the CDR3 is TGTGCCAGCAGCTTCATGTTTCCCCACACAGATACGCAGTATTTT.

The table lists this clone with a count of one. CDR3 region: CASSAHSGKQETQYF. In nucleotides, the CDR3 is TGTGCCAGCAGCGCGCACTCAGGAAAACAAGAGACCCAGTACTTC. The gene calls are TRBV9 and TRBJ2-5; no firm D call. Trimming removed 3 bases at V and 2 bases at J, with 14 bases between. This CDR3 region has 15 residues. Germline V CDR1 and CDR2: SGDLS, YYNGEE.

The chain recombines TRBV27 with TRBJ1-2; D is unresolved. The CDR3 is 11 amino acids. The V gene lost 10 bases and the J gene lost 4 bases, with 10 bases spanning the gap. Germline V gene sequence: CDR1 MNHEY, CDR2 SMNVEV (reference sequence). The CDR3 is CATVDFYGYTF. The CDR3 bases are TGTGCCACCGTAGACTTCTATGGCTACACCTTC.

The V gene is TRBV5-1, the J gene TRBJ2-3, with 10 nucleotides matching TRBD2. Germline V gene sequence: CDR1 SGHRS, CDR2 YFSETQ. This CDR3 is built from 19 residues. Trimming at V came to 0 bases and at J to 2 bases, leaving 12 bases not matched to a gene. The CDR3 nucleotides are TGCGCCAGCAGCTTGGGCAGACGGCCTAGCGGGGGTCACACAGATACGCAGTATTTT. Amino acids: CASSLGRRPSGGHTDTQYF.

V is TRBV30 and J is TRBJ2-5, with D possibly matching TRBD2 (5 bases). CDR3 length: 14 amino acids. The V end was cut by 0 bases, the J end by 1 base, with 9 bases between. The V gene's germline CDR1 is GTSNPN and CDR2 SVGIG (reference sequence). Written as DNA, the CDR3 is TGTGCCTGGAGTGTACGCAGCGGCCAAGAGACCCAGTACTTC. Amino acids: CAWSVRSGQETQYF.

This chain uses TRBV28 with TRBJ2-7, with 8 nucleotides matching TRBD1. This CDR3 region has 15 residues. V lost 4 bases and J lost 2; bases outside the gene matches: 7. Germline values: CDR1 MDHEN, CDR2 SYDVKM. In DNA, the CDR3 is TGTGCCAGCAGTTATCCGGGACAGGCTACCTACGAGCAGTACTTC. As protein: CASSYPGQATYEQYF.

The chain combines TRBV21-1 with TRBJ1-1; the table's D call, TRBD1, was not checked against the DNA. TRBV21-1 is reported as a pseudogene. The CDR3 sequence is 15 residues long. CDR3 residues: CASSKRAGGNTEAFF. DNA of the CDR3: TGTGCCAGCAGCAAACGGGCAGGGGGGAACACTGAAGCTTTCTTT.

CDR3 coding DNA: TGTGCCATCAGTGAGGAGGTAAACTATGGCTACACCTTC. It codes for CAISEEVNYGYTF. The chain employs TRBV10-3 and TRBJ1-2; D unresolved. V was clipped by 2 bases and J by 2 bases, with 6 bases between them. The CDR3 has 13 amino acids. Germline V gives CDR1 ENHRY, CDR2 SYGVKD.

This chain links TRBV27 with TRBJ2-1; the D is unclear. CDR3 length: 12 amino acids. Between the trimmed V and J ends, which lost 8 bases and 8 bases, there was a span of 13 bases. CDR1 is MNHEY, CDR2 SMNVEV, per germline (reference sequence). The CDR3: CASPVTLDEQFF. The DNA of the CDR3 is TGTGCCAGCCCAGTTACCCTGGATGAGCAGTTCTTC.

V is TRBV7-6 and J is TRBJ2-7, with TRBD1 matching over 8 bases. CDR3 length: 16 amino acids. Losses at the gene ends were 4 bases for V and 3 bases for J; bases not matched to a gene: 11. The germline V gene encodes CDR1 SGHVS and CDR2 FNYEAQ. The CDR3 DNA sequence: TGTGCCAGCAGCTCAAAACGGGGACAGGACTTCTACGAGCAGTACTTC. Translating it yields CASSSKRGQDFYEQYF.

This clone was recorded once. The chain joins TRBV28 to TRBJ1-6, with D uncertain. CDR1 and CDR2 (germline): MDHEN, SYDVKM. The CDR3 consists of 13 residues. Trimming cost V 10 bases and J 3 bases, with 10 bases left between them. The chain's CDR3 is CANRGDYNSPLHF. The CDR3 DNA follows: TGTGCCAACCGCGGTGACTATAATTCACCCCTCCACTTT.

The genes are TRBV4-1 and TRBJ1-6, with no clear D. Germline V gene lookup returns CDR1 MGHRA and CDR2 YSYEKL. V lost 0 bases and J lost 10, with 16 bases in between. This CDR3 contains 16 residues. Written as DNA, the CDR3 is TGCGCCAGCAGCCAAGATCGGGGAAAGCGGCTATCACCCCTCCACTTT. Protein: CASSQDRGKRLSPLHF.

V is TRBV6-6 and J is TRBJ1-1; 8 bases map to TRBD1. The CDR3 is made up of 14 amino acids. Germline-derived CDR1 and CDR2 are MNHNY and SVGAGI (reference sequence). J lost 4 bases, V lost 2 bases, and 3 bases had no gene match. CDR3 amino acids: CASSYTRGLTEAFF. The CDR3 bases are TGTGCCAGCAGTTACACCAGGGGGCTCACTGAAGCTTTCTTT.

The chain uses TRBV4-1 and TRBJ2-2; 8 positions agree with TRBD1. With V trimmed by 1 base and J by 1 base, 5 bases remained unmatched. The germline V gene encodes CDR1 MGHRA and CDR2 YSYEKL. The CDR3 spans 17 residues. The CDR3 DNA sequence: TGCGCCAGCAGCCAAGGGCGCAGGGGGCGGAACACCGGGGAGCTGTTTTTT. Amino acids: CASSQGRRGRNTGELFF.

The J gene is TRBJ1-2, the V gene TRBV19; 7 bases line up with TRBD1. The ends lost 3 bases at V and 8 bases at J; junction bases unmatched: 6. This CDR3 comprises 13 residues. Germline-derived CDR1 and CDR2 are LNHDA and SQIVND (reference sequence). The CDR3 coding sequence is TGTGCCAGTAGTATTGAAGGACAGGACGGCTACACCTTC. It is translated as CASSIEGQDGYTF.

The rearrangement joins TRBV28 to TRBJ2-1; 8 nucleotides agree with TRBD2. CDR1 MDHEN and CDR2 SYDVKM come from the germline V gene. The CDR3 totals 14 residues. With V trimmed by 8 bases and J by 6 bases, 9 bases remained unmatched. CDR3 sequence (DNA): TGTGCCAGCTCACGGGGGGGCTCGATCAATGAGCAGTTCTTC. It translates to CASSRGGSINEQFF.

CDR3 bases: TGCAGCGTTGCAGGACAGGGGGCAGGAGGGGATCAGCCCCAGCATTTT. Protein: CSVAGQGAGGDQPQHF. The chain is built from TRBV29-1 and TRBJ1-5; 11 bases map to TRBD1. V dropped 4 bases and J dropped 5; count of bases not matched to a gene: 10. The CDR3 is made up of 16 amino acids. The germline V gene encodes CDR1 SQVTM and CDR2 ANQGSEA.